This is a list of T cell receptor beta chains from one sample in a study of long-term antiretroviral therapy in people with HIV. Sequenced by immunoSEQ multiplex PCR; TCRdb stores in-frame clones only, minus some. The sample carries about 43,000 clones, about 89% recorded once. Here the sequenced sample was unsorted PBMCs, taken 0.1 years before starting antiretroviral therapy. The source of these receptors is a woman aged 45-65 years with HIV. Each CDR3 is given with its conserved first and last residue. The order of the fields is CDR3 protein, CDR3 DNA, clone size, V gene, D gene, J gene. A D gene is named only where the DNA matches it firmly. Not all rows give a size; the values are once, few, many and, for expanded clones, a class.

CDR3: CASSFGLASDEQYF
DNA: TGTGCCAGCAGCTTTGGACTAGCCTCGGACGAGCAGTACTTC
size: .
V: TRBV7-9
D: TRBD2
J: TRBJ2-7

CDR3: CASSGRGSSETQYF
DNA: TGTGCCAGCAGCGGGCGGGGTAGTTCCGAGACCCAGTACTTC
size: .
V: TRBV9
D: .
J: TRBJ2-5

CDR3: CASSYSGTAGNTIYF
DNA: TGTGCCAGCAGTTACTCAGGGACAGCTGGAAACACCATATATTTT
size: .
V: TRBV6-6
D: TRBD1
J: TRBJ1-3

CDR3: CASSQDRSRDYGYTF
DNA: TGCGCCAGCAGCCAAGATCGCTCACGTGACTATGGCTACACCTTC
size: .
V: TRBV4-1
D: .
J: TRBJ1-2

CDR3: CASSPRGLSNQPQHF
DNA: TGCGCCAGCAGCCCTCGGGGCCTTAGCAATCAGCCCCAGCATTTT
size: .
V: TRBV4-1
D: .
J: TRBJ1-5

CDR3: CASSYGDRDYYGYTF
DNA: TGTGCCAGCAGTTACGGAGACAGGGACTACTATGGCTACACCTTC
size: .
V: TRBV6-5
D: TRBD1
J: TRBJ1-2

CDR3: CASSLSQDRGKAFF
DNA: TGTGCCAGCAGTTTATCCCAGGACAGGGGGAAAGCTTTCTTT
size: .
V: TRBV27
D: TRBD1
J: TRBJ1-1

CDR3: CASSLVQRQLWVGYTF
DNA: TGTGCCAGCAGCTTAGTCCAACGCCAGCTTTGGGTTGGCTACACCTTC
size: .
V: TRBV5-6
D: .
J: TRBJ1-2

CDR3: CASSQGTSGGTDTQYF
DNA: TGTGCCAGCAGCCAGGGGACTAGCGGGGGAACCGATACGCAGTATTTT
size: .
V: TRBV11-2
D: TRBD2
J: TRBJ2-3

CDR3: CASSVAEGSGNTIYF
DNA: TGTGCCAGCAGCGTAGCTGAGGGTTCTGGAAACACCATATATTTT
size: .
V: TRBV9
D: .
J: TRBJ1-3

CDR3: CASSLASGGAENEQFF
DNA: TGTGCCAGCAGCTTGGCTAGCGGGGGGGCCGAAAATGAGCAGTTCTTC
size: .
V: TRBV7-9
D: TRBD2
J: TRBJ2-1

CDR3: CASSVAEWTEAFF
DNA: TGTGCCAGCAGCGTAGCTGAGTGGACTGAAGCTTTCTTT
size: .
V: TRBV9
D: .
J: TRBJ1-1

CDR3: CASNLGESDGYTF
DNA: TGTGCCAGTAACTTGGGAGAGTCGGATGGCTACACCTTC
size: .
V: TRBV19
D: .
J: TRBJ1-2

CDR3: CASSFQGPWNGYTF
DNA: TGTGCCAGCAGTTTCCAAGGCCCCTGGAACGGCTACACCTTC
size: .
V: TRBV7-8
D: .
J: TRBJ1-2

CDR3: CASSFTMGVDTQYF
DNA: TGTGCCAGCAGTTTTACAATGGGGGTAGATACGCAGTATTTT
size: .
V: TRBV27
D: .
J: TRBJ2-3

CDR3: CASSEAGQGVPLEAFF
DNA: TGTGCCAGCAGTGAAGCGGGACAGGGGGTACCGCTTGAAGCTTTCTTT
size: .
V: TRBV6-1
D: TRBD1
J: TRBJ1-1

CDR3: CASSSMGRLTSTDTQYF
DNA: TGTGCCAGCAGCTCGATGGGACGGTTAACTAGCACAGATACGCAGTATTTT
size: .
V: TRBV7-2
D: .
J: TRBJ2-3

CDR3: CASSPPANRNYGYTF
DNA: TGTGCCAGCTCACCACCGGCGAATCGGAACTATGGCTACACCTTC
size: .
V: TRBV18
D: .
J: TRBJ1-2

CDR3: CASSLALNEQYF
DNA: TGTGCCAGCAGCTTAGCGCTGAACGAGCAGTACTTC
size: .
V: TRBV7-6
D: .
J: TRBJ2-7

CDR3: CASSQASGLGNTEAFF
DNA: TGCGCCAGCAGCCAAGCTTCAGGGTTGGGGAACACTGAAGCTTTCTTT
size: .
V: TRBV4-1
D: .
J: TRBJ1-1

CDR3: CASSSRRENTGELFF
DNA: TGTGCCAGCAGCTCACGGCGGGAGAACACCGGGGAGCTGTTTTTT
size: .
V: TRBV5-4
D: .
J: TRBJ2-2

CDR3: CASSELGRDNSPLHF
DNA: TGTGCCAGCAGTGAACTTGGCAGGGATAATTCACCCCTCCACTTT
size: .
V: TRBV25-1
D: .
J: TRBJ1-6

CDR3: CAYETTSAETQYF
DNA: TGTGCCTACGAAACGACCTCGGCAGAGACCCAGTACTTC
size: .
V: TRBV30
D: .
J: TRBJ2-5

CDR3: CASSDRSGGANEQYF
DNA: TGTGCCAGCAGCGACCGTAGCGGGGGGGCGAACGAGCAGTACTTC
size: .
V: TRBV9
D: TRBD2
J: TRBJ2-7

CDR3: CAISEPQNANSPLHF
DNA: TGTGCCATCAGTGAACCCCAAAACGCCAATTCACCCCTCCACTTT
size: .
V: TRBV10-3
D: .
J: TRBJ1-6

CDR3: CASSIRTVGDSRNTIYF
DNA: TGTGCCAGTAGTATCCGCACGGTCGGGGACAGCAGAAACACCATATATTTT
size: .
V: TRBV19
D: TRBD1
J: TRBJ1-3

CDR3: CASSLAEGPLHF
DNA: TGTGCCAGCAGCTTAGCGGAAGGACCCCTCCACTTT
size: .
V: TRBV7-2
D: .
J: TRBJ1-6

CDR3: CASSLTAYNEQFF
DNA: TGTGCCAGCAGCTTAACTGCTTACAATGAGCAGTTCTTC
size: .
V: TRBV7-3
D: .
J: TRBJ2-1

CDR3: CASSSGGAADTQYF
DNA: TGTGCCAGTAGTAGCGGGGGGGCCGCAGATACGCAGTATTTT
size: .
V: TRBV19
D: TRBD2
J: TRBJ2-3

CDR3: CASSLEGAAYNEQFF
DNA: TGCGCCAGCAGCTTGGAGGGGGCGGCCTACAATGAGCAGTTCTTC
size: .
V: TRBV5-1
D: TRBD1
J: TRBJ2-1

CDR3: CASSQDRGTEAFF
DNA: TGCGCCAGCAGCCAAGACCGGGGCACTGAAGCTTTCTTT
size: .
V: TRBV4-3
D: .
J: TRBJ1-1

CDR3: CASSLVGGSNQPQHF
DNA: TGTGCCAGCAGCTTAGTGGGAGGAAGCAATCAGCCCCAGCATTTT
size: .
V: TRBV7-2
D: .
J: TRBJ1-5

CDR3: CASSLTPLGRINTEAFF
DNA: TGTGCCAGTAGTCTAACCCCACTCGGACGGATTAACACTGAAGCTTTCTTT
size: once
V: TRBV19
D: .
J: TRBJ1-1

CDR3: CASSPGLAGVTISTDTQYF
DNA: TGCGCCAGCAGCCCTGGACTAGCGGGGGTCACAATTAGCACAGATACGCAGTATTTT
size: .
V: TRBV4-1
D: TRBD2
J: TRBJ2-3

CDR3: CASSEAELSRWGNTIYF
DNA: TGTGCCAGCAGTGAAGCGGAGTTGAGTAGGTGGGGAAACACCATATATTTT
size: .
V: TRBV2
D: .
J: TRBJ1-3

CDR3: CASSPRTGGGTQYF
DNA: TGTGCCAGCAGCCCGCGGACAGGGGGCGGTACGCAGTATTTT
size: .
V: TRBV7-2
D: TRBD1
J: TRBJ2-3

CDR3: CASSLSVGTSAYEQYF
DNA: TGTGCCAGCAGCTTATCCGTGGGGACTAGCGCCTACGAGCAGTACTTC
size: .
V: TRBV7-6
D: TRBD2
J: TRBJ2-7